Here is one TCR beta chain with its context. The J segment lost 4 bases and the V segment lost 6 bases, leaving 8 bases of the junction unmatched. Germline lookup yields CDR1 MNHEY and CDR2 SMNVEV (reference sequence). The CDR3 contains 15 residues. The data derive from a study of T cell changes during pregnancy in multiple sclerosis. The protocol was immunoSEQ multiplex PCR, while the TCRdb copy is restricted to in-frame clones and leaves out a portion. The data show tens of thousands of clones, around 94% seen once. This chain links TRBV27 with TRBJ1-3, with 8 bases fitting TRBD1. The source of this sequence is a female donor in good health, enrolled as a control in a pregnancy study. The specimen comprised CD8+ T cells from peripheral blood mononuclear cells, sampled in the third trimester of pregnancy. CDR3 bases: TGTGCCAGCAGCTTGACAGGGGATCTAGGAAACACCATATATTTT. This translates into CASSLTGDLGNTIYF.